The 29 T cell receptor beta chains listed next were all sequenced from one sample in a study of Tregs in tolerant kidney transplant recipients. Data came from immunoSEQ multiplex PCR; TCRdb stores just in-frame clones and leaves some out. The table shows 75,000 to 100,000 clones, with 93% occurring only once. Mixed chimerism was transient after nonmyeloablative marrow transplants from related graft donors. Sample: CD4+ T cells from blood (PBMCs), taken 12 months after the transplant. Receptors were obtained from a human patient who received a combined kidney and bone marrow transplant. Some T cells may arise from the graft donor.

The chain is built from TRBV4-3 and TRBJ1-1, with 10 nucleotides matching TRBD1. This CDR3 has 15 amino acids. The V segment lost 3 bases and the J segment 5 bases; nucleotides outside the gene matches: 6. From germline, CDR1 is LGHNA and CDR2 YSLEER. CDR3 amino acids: CASSHRTGGRTEAFF. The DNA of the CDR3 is TGCGCCAGCAGCCACCGGACAGGGGGGAGGACTGAAGCTTTCTTT.

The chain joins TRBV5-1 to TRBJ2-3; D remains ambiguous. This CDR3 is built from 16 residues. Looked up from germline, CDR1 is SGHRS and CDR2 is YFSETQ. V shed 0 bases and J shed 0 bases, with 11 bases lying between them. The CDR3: CASSLVVQVSTDTQYF. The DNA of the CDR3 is TGCGCCAGCAGCTTGGTTGTCCAGGTTAGCACAGATACGCAGTATTTT.

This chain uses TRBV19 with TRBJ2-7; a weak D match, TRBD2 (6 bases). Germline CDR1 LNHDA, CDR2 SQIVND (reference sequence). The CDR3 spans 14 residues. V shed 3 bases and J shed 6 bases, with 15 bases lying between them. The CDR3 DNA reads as TGTGCCAGTAGTATCCGACTAGTTTCGGGCGAGCAGTACTTC. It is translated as CASSIRLVSGEQYF.

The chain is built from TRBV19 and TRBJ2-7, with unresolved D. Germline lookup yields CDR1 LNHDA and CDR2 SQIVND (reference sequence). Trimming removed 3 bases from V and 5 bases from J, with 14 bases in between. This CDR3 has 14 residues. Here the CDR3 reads CASSMSRPNHEQYF. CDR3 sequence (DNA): TGTGCCAGTAGTATGTCCAGGCCGAATCACGAGCAGTACTTC. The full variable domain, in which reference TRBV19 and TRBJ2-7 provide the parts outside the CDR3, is DGGITQSPKYLFRKEGQNVTLSCEQNLNHDAMYWYRQDPGQGLRLIYYSQIVNDFQKGDIAEGYSVSREKKESFPLTVTSAQKNPTAFYLCASSMSRPNHEQYFGPGTRLTVT.

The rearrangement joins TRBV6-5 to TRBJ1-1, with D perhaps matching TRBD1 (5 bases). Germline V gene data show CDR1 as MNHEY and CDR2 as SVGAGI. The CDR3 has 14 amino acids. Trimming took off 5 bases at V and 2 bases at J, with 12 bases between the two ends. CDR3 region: CASSRTRINTEAFF. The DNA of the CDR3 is TGTGCCAGCAGTAGGACAAGGATCAACACTGAAGCTTTCTTT.

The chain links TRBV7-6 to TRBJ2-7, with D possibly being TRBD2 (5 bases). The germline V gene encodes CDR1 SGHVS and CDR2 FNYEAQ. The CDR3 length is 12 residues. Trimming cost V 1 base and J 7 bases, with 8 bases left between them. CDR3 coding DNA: TGTGCCAGCAGCTTAGGACTACGAGAGCAGTACTTC. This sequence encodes CASSLGLREQYF.

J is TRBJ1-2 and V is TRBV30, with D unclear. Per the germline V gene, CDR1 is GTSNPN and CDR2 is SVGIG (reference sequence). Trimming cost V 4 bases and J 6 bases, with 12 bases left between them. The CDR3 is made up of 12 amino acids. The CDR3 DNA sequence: TGTGCCTGGACCCCGGGGAGTCATGGCTACACCTTC. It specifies CAWTPGSHGYTF.

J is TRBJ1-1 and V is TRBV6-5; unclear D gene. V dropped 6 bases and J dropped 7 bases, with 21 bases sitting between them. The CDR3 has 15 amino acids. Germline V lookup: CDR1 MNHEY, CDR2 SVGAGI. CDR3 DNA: TGTGCCAGCAGGGAGGTTCCCCACTCCCTGTTTGAAGCTTTCTTT. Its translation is CASREVPHSLFEAFF.

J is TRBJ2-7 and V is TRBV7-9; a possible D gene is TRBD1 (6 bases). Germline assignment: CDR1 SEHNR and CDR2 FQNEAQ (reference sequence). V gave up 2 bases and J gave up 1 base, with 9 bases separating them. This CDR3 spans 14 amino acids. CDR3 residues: CASSLRQGSYEQYF. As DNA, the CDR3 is TGTGCCAGCAGCTTACGGCAGGGGTCCTACGAGCAGTACTTC.

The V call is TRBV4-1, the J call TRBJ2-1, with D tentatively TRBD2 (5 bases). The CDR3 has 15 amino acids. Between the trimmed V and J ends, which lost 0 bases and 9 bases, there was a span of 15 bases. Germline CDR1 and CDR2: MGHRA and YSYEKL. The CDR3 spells CASSQEPFPGVEQFF. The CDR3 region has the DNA TGCGCCAGCAGCCAAGAGCCTTTTCCCGGGGTTGAGCAGTTCTTC.

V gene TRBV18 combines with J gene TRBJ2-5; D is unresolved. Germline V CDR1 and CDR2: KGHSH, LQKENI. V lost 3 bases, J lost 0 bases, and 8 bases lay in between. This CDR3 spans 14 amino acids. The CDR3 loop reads CASSPPGNQETQYF. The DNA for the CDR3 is TGTGCCAGCTCACCGCCGGGTAACCAAGAGACCCAGTACTTC.

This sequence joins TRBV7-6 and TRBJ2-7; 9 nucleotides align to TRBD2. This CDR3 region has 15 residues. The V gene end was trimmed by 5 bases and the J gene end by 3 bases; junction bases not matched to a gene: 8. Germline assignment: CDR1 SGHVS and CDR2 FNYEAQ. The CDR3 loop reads CASSKQAGGVYEQYF. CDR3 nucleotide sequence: TGTGCCAGCAGCAAACAAGCGGGAGGAGTCTACGAGCAGTACTTC.

The CDR3 region is CASSRDTANQPQHF. CDR3 bases: TGTGCCAGCTCACGGGACACGGCCAATCAGCCCCAGCATTTT. The V and J genes are TRBV18 and TRBJ1-5, with D possibly being TRBD1 (6 bases). Germline CDR1 is KGHSH and CDR2 is LQKENI. The CDR3 runs to 14 residues. Trimming took off 4 bases at V and 3 bases at J, with 10 bases between the two ends.

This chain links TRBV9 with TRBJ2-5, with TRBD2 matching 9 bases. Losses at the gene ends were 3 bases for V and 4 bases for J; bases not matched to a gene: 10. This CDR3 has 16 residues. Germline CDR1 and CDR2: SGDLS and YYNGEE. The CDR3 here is CASSATEGAGGETQYF. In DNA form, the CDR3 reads TGTGCCAGCAGCGCCACCGAGGGAGCGGGAGGAGAGACCCAGTACTTC. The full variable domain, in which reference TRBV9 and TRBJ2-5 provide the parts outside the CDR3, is DSGVTQTPKHLITATGQRVTLRCSPRSGDLSVYWYQQSLDQGLQFLIQYYNGEERAKGNILERFSAQQFPDLHSELNLSSLELGDSALYFCASSATEGAGGETQYFGPGTRLLVL.

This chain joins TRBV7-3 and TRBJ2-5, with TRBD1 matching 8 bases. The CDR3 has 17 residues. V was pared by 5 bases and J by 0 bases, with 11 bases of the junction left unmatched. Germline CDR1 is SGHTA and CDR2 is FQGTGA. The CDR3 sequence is CASSPGLRTGHQETQYF. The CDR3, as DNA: TGTGCCAGCAGCCCCGGCCTGAGGACAGGGCACCAAGAGACCCAGTACTTC.

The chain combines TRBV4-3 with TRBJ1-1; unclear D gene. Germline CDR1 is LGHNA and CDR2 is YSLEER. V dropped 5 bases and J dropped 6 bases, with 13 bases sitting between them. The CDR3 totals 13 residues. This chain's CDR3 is CASSGSWTAEAFF. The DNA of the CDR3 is TGCGCCAGCAGCGGGTCTTGGACTGCTGAAGCTTTCTTT.

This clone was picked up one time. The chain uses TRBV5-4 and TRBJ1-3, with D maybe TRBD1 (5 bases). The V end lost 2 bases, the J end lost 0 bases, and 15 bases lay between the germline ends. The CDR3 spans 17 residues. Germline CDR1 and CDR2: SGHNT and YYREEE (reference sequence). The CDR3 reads CASSLPAGGSSGNTIYF. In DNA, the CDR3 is TGTGCCAGCAGCTTACCGGCCGGGGGAAGCTCTGGAAACACCATATATTTT.

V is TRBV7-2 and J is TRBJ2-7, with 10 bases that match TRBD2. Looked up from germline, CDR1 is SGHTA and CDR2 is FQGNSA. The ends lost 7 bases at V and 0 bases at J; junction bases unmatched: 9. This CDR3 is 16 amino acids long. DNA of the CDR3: TGTGCCAGCATTTGGACTAGCGGACTGAGCTCCTACGAGCAGTACTTC. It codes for CASIWTSGLSSYEQYF.

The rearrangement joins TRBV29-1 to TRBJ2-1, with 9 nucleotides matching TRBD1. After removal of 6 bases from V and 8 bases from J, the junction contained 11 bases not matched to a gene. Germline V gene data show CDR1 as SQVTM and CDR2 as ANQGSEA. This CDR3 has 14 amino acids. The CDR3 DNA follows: TGCAGCGTCGCTAAAGACAGGGGGTTACATGAGCAGTTCTTC. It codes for CSVAKDRGLHEQFF.

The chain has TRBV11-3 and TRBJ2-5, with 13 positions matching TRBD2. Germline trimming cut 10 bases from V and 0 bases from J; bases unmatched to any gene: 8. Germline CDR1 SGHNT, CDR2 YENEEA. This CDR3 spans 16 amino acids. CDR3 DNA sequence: TGTGCCACCACACCAGGACTAGCGGGAGACCAAGAGACCCAGTACTTC. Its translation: CATTPGLAGDQETQYF.

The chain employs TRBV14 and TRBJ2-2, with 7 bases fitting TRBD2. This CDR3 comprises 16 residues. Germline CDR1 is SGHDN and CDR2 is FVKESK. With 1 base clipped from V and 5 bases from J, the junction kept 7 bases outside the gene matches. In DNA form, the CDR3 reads TGTGCCAGCAGCCAAGTGCTAGCGGCTATTACCGGGGAGCTGTTTTTT. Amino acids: CASSQVLAAITGELFF.

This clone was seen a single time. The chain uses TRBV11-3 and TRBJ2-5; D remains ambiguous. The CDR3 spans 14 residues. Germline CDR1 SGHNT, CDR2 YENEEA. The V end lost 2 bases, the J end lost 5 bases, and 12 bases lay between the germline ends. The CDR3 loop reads CASSLRTSRETQYF. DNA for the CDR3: TGTGCCAGCAGCTTACGAACTTCCCGGGAGACCCAGTACTTC.

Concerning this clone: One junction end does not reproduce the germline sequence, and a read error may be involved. The CDR3 loop reads CASSSLAGQTLDF. CDR3 DNA sequence: TGTGCCAGCAGCTCACTAGCGGGACAGACCCTGGATTTT. The chain recombines TRBV7-2 with TRBJ2-3, with 10 bases matching TRBD2. The germline CDR1 and CDR2 sequences are SGHTA and FQGNSA. The CDR3 is 13 residues long. Full variable domain (remainder filled in from reference TRBV7-2 and TRBJ2-3): GAGVSQSPSNKVTEKGKDVELRCDPISGHTALYWYRQSLGQGLEFLIYFQGNSAPDKSGLPSDRFSAERTGGSVSTLTIQRTQQEDSAVYLCASSSLAGQTLDFGPGTRLTVL.

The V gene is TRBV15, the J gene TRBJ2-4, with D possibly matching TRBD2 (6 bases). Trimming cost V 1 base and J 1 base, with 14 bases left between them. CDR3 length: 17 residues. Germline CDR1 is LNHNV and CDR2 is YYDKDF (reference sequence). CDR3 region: CATSRVAGGGAKNIQYF. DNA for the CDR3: TGTGCCACCAGCAGAGTCGCGGGTGGGGGGGCCAAAAACATTCAGTACTTC.

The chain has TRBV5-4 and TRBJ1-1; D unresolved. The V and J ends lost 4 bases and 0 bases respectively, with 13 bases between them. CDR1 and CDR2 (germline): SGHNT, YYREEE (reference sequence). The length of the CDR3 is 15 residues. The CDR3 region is CASSPGLGLNTEAFF. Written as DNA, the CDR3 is TGTGCCAGCAGCCCCGGACTGGGGTTGAACACTGAAGCTTTCTTT.

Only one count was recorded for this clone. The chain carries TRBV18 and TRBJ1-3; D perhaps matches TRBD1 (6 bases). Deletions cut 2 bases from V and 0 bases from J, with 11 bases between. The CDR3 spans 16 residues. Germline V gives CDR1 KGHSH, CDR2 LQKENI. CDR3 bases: TGTGCCAGCTCACCAACCCCGACAGGCTCTGGAAACACCATATATTTT. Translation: CASSPTPTGSGNTIYF.

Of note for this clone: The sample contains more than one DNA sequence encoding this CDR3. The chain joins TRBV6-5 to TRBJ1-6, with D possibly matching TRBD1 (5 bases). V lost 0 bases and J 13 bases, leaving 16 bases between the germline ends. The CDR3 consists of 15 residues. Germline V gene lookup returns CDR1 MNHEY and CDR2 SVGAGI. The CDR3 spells CASSYSQGYQSPLHF. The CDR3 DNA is TGTGCCAGCAGTTACTCTCAGGGATATCAATCCCCCCTCCACTTT.

DNA of the CDR3: TGTGCCAGCAGCCATCCGGTTGGTTTCTACACCTTC. Amino acid sequence: CASSHPVGFYTF. J is TRBJ1-2 and V is TRBV4-2; D not certain. Germline values: CDR1 LGHNA, CDR2 YNFKEQ. With 3 bases removed from V and 10 bases from J, the gap between germline ends came to 12 bases. The length of the CDR3 is 12 residues.

As DNA, the CDR3 is TGTGCCAGCAGCTTAGCGTTCGGGGGCTACGAGCAGTACTTC. The encoded protein is CASSLAFGGYEQYF. The chain combines TRBV11-1 with TRBJ2-7; tentative D call: TRBD2 (6 bases). The germline V and J ends were trimmed by 0 bases and 3 bases, with 9 bases remaining between them. The CDR3 is 14 residues long. Germline V gene lookup returns CDR1 SGHAT and CDR2 FQDESV (reference sequence).